This T cell receptor (beta chain) was found in a study of cytomegalovirus exposure and HLA in healthy donors (dated by TCRdb to about 2017). Study-wide context: An earlier analysis of 587 of the donors reported about 280 Gb of sequence data and 117 million unique TCR beta sequences obtained from about 180 million T cells. Approximately 310 gigabases of sequencing data and 70 million to 85 million unique TCR sequences were included in an early release covering about 700 HLA-typed donors. Among the approximately 400 genotyped donors, more than 70% belonged to the genetic ancestry cluster associated with self-reported Caucasian donors. The study aimed to test whether signatures of past pathogen exposure could be identified by cataloging public T cell receptors. The study profiled the T cell repertoires of 500 to 800 subjects by immunosequencing and related them to cytomegalovirus serostatus. A separate validation cohort of roughly 130 different subjects was used in addition to the roughly 700-subject first cohort. To predict cytomegalovirus infection status, the study brought together high-throughput TCR immunosequencing, statistical association of individual TCRs with disease status, and machine learning. A later analysis re-analyzed previously published TCR beta repertoires from hundreds of donors and added high-resolution HLA genotyping to study TCR occurrence patterns. The later analysis used no new phenotypic data to find candidate immune exposures, relying instead on TCR beta sequences and their occurrence across donors. To decide whether each TCR beta V gene segment behaved as functional or pseudogenic, an earlier analysis of 587 of the donors relied on high-throughput TCR beta sequencing. Alongside the repertoire data, information on donor age, sex, ethnicity and CMV serostatus was compiled. A later genetic analysis used genome-wide SNP genotypes for 398 of the 666 donors, treating that subset as a discovery cohort. All discovery cohort repertoires had been generated using a single sequencing platform. HLA typing included class I and class II loci at four-digit resolution. The number of typed donors differed by locus: roughly 629-640 for A, B, C, DRB1 and DQB1; approximately 520 for DQA1; 600 to 610 for DPA1; and around 450 for DPB1. Because of strong linkage in the cohort, roughly five DR-DQ haplotypes were treated as single units for association and clustering. Among roughly 400 genotyped donors of the cohort, an average of around 240,000 unique TCR beta nucleotide sequences were sequenced per donor, roughly a sixth of them non-productive. The research as a whole found: Specific HLA alleles were associated with over 15,000 TCR beta sequences at a false discovery rate of 0.05 in a later analysis. Compared with the approximately 720-donor mean, donors in an Asian-associated ancestry cluster had fewer N-insertions in productive TCRs, according to a later genetic analysis. Cytomegalovirus status was reported to be diagnosed by the classifier with high specificity and sensitivity in both the original and validation cohorts. According to the authors, the approach could potentially be generalized to other disease states and immunological phenotypes. A cluster of highly shared sequence variants was judged likely to be a technical artifact of the sequencing pipeline. In the study, 164 TCR beta chains were listed as associated with cytomegalovirus. Some 15 rarely observed V segments, including chromosome 9 orphons, were excluded from the earlier analysis of 550 to 700 of the donors because counts were too low. An earlier analysis of 587 of the donors showed that most TCR beta V segments appeared in productive rearrangements either about 87% or about 30% of the time, which broadly matched IMGT annotations. In a later genetic analysis, a missense DCLRE1C variant was associated with V-gene and J-gene trimming of TCR beta chains, and the association was replicated in an independent cohort. Because the 87-base-pair reads could not distinguish some IMGT-functional V segments, including TRBV6-2 and TRBV6-3, those segments were excluded. In vitro tests confirmed that a few of the cytomegalovirus-associated TCR beta chains recognize cytomegalovirus antigens. The cohort was sequenced for TCR beta chains only, and without alpha or paired-chain data the features that could be detected were limited. Most TCR sequences were seen in very few donors, while some public TCRs were found in many individuals. Correlated functional status among segregating V segments might be attributable to linkage disequilibrium, but an unknown experimental factor could not be ruled out. Compared with equally common non-associated chains, HLA-associated TCR beta chains in a later analysis were more clonally expanded and had lower generation probabilities. A further reported finding was that TCR beta sequences accurately predicted the HLA-A and HLA-B alleles for most subjects in the first cohort. In a later analysis, TCR association rates were found to vary across HLA loci, with the most associated TCRs seen for DRB1 alleles and the fewest for HLA-C alleles. Strong co-occurrence of HLA alleles, especially DR and DQ, made assigning TCR associations to individual alleles difficult. Most CMV-associated TCR beta chains appeared to be HLA-restricted in a later analysis, and the HLA associations seemed to be driven largely by CMV exposure. Presence/absence analyses assumed roughly uniform sequencing depth across donors, an assumption that may not hold. A later analysis reported that several top co-occurrence clusters appeared linked to parvovirus B19, influenza, CMV and Epstein-Barr virus. Because HLA typing was missing for some donors at each locus, association tests included only the typed subset. CMV serostatus was the only immune exposure information available for the cohort.

CDR1 and CDR2, looked up from the germline V gene, are MGHDK and SYGVNS. V is shortened by 7 bases, J by 0 bases, and the region joining them spans 4 bases. Measured from the cysteine to the phenylalanine, the CDR3 is 13 residues long. CDR3 DNA only is kept here, 39 bases in frame from base 1. There are a few counts of this clone. What this receptor recognizes is not known. The input lacks base qualities; no much larger clone sits a single base away. The cohort was made up of 500 to 850 healthy bone marrow donors. At the time of sampling, every cohort member was nominally healthy, though immune exposures that went unrecorded were likely present. The donor was CMV seronegative and belonged to the group of around 400 seronegative cohort members. A peripheral blood sample was collected from each donor, and TCR beta sequencing was performed on peripheral blood mononuclear cells. The Qiagen DNeasy Blood Extraction Kit was used to extract genomic DNA from the blood cell samples.

The protocol used for the library was the immunoSEQ multiplex PCR assay. For the multiplex PCR, a mixture combining 60 forward primers for TCR Vbeta segments and 13 reverse primers for TCR Jbeta segments was used. The CDR3 region of rearranged TCR beta genes was amplified from genomic DNA with a multiplex PCR assay. On the Illumina HiSeq System, the amplified TCR beta libraries were sequenced as 87-base-pair reads. As for the authors' bioinformatics: Across the 500 to 850 repertoires, a later analysis counted approximately 75 million unique TCR beta chains, roughly 11 million of which were shared by at least two donors. Raw reads were error-corrected and collapsed into unique sequences by a nearest-neighbor algorithm in which closely related sequences were merged to remove PCR and sequencing errors. Alignment of CDR3 sequences to IMGT reference sequences was used to assign V, D and J gene segments. For a sequence to be retained, a match of at least six nucleotides was required to both a V gene segment and a J gene segment. A rearrangement was called productive if the CDR3 had no stop codons and remained in frame with V and J, and every other rearrangement was called non-productive. CDR3 was defined according to IMGT convention as the region running from the second conserved V-encoded cysteine to the conserved J-encoded phenylalanine. The earlier analysis of around 640 of the donors excluded sequences that lacked an unambiguous match to a single V gene segment. An earlier analysis of 587 of the donors classified V segments as functional when productive rearrangements were above 56.7% and as segregating when the standard deviation between donors was above 5%. A statistical classification framework was built for diagnosing cytomegalovirus status from the catalog of TCR beta chain sequences. In a later analysis, TCR nucleotide sequences were compared against IMGT/GENE-DB human TR gene sequences so that V and J genes could be assigned. The TCRdist pipeline was used in a later analysis to assign CDR3 sequences and most-parsimonious VDJ recombination scenarios. A later analysis defined each TCR beta chain by its CDR3 amino acid sequence plus V-gene family, and excluded reads lacking a unique V-gene family. A later analysis removed roughly 590 highly shared, low-generation-probability nucleotide sequences to deal with suspected cross-contamination and a sequencing artifact. In a later analysis, a clonal expansion index was calculated for each public chain from normalized within-repertoire ranks of inferred template counts. A later analysis computed generation probabilities with a VDJ recombination model fitted to out-of-frame rearrangements, and checked the results against IGoR. In a later analysis, TCR-TCR, TCR-HLA and TCR-CMV co-occurrence was scored with hypergeometric tests, and a repertoire-size bias correction was applied to TCR pairs. A later analysis estimated false discovery rates by permuting HLA or CMV assignments 20 times. A later analysis grouped co-occurring TCRs with DBSCAN, adding TCRdist sequence similarity when clustering within HLA-allele-positive subsets. Repertoires with fewer than 30,000 or more than 120,000 public chains were left out of co-occurrence clustering, as were several repertoires with anomalous nucleotide sharing. The table was pulled from immuneACCESS by TCRdb, which kept in-frame rearrangements only. Such tables lose some clones; where checked, under half of the loss comes from unresolved V genes, and the rest has no known cause. V and J calls plus clone size are reproduced from that table; the DNA served to infer D and trimming. The sample has approximately 74,000 clones on record, roughly 80% of them singletons. The biggest ten clones account for less than 3% of the sample.

This clonotype was sampled from a woman in her 30s in good health and CMV-seronegative. Rearrangement joined TRBV25-1 to TRBJ2-6, with the D gene not clear enough to name. The specimen sequenced was PBMCs. For the CDR3, the sequence is CASILSGANVLTF. The DNA reads TGTGCCAGCATTCTCTCTGGGGCCAACGTCCTGACTTTC.